The 18 T cell receptor beta chains below all came from one sample that was sequenced in a study of T-cell memory formation after mild COVID-19. From the 5' RACE reads, TCRdb called clonotypes with MiXCR, one entry per CDR3 protein. The table lists hundreds of thousands of distinct CDR3 sequences, around 17% of them singletons. The material sequenced was PBMCs or a T cell subset sorted from them (not recorded which). These receptors were taken from a man between 18 and 29 years old who had mild COVID-19 (a few samples of this study predate the infection). Cell type and time point are not known.

The rearrangement joins TRBV5-1 to TRBJ2-1; D is possibly TRBD1 or TRBD2 (5 bases each). V was shortened by 0 bases and J by 0 bases, with 16 bases between the two germline ends. CDR3 length equals 18 residues. CDR1 is SGHRS and CDR2 is YFSETQ in the germline V gene. CDR3 protein: CASSLATLGESSYNEQFF. CDR3 nucleotides: TGCGCCAGCAGCTTGGCGACTTTGGGGGAAAGCTCCTACAATGAGCAGTTCTTC.

The sample holds a few counts of this clonotype. This chain's CDR3 is CASNLNRGLNSPLHF. The CDR3 nucleotides read TGTGCCAGCAATCTCAATAGGGGGCTAAATTCACCCCTCCACTTT. The V call is TRBV6-5, the J call TRBJ1-6; TRBD1 matches 7 bases. V gave up 7 bases and J gave up 7 bases; unmatched junction bases: 10. CDR3 length: 15 residues. Germline lookup yields CDR1 MNHEY and CDR2 SVGAGI.

V gene TRBV20-1 combines with J gene TRBJ1-1; D not resolved. CDR3 length: 15 residues. Germline CDR1 DFQATT, CDR2 SNEGSKA (reference sequence). V dropped 0 bases and J dropped 5 bases, with 16 bases sitting between them. CDR3 loop: CSARDFATLLTEAFF. DNA of the CDR3: TGCAGTGCTAGAGATTTCGCGACACTACTGACTGAAGCTTTCTTT.

A note on this clonotype: A much larger clone lies a single base off, so this may be a read error. The V gene is TRBV19, the J gene TRBJ2-3; 13 nucleotides line up with TRBD2. This CDR3 contains 13 residues. V gave up 9 bases and J gave up 5 bases; unmatched junction bases: 2. Germline V gene lookup returns CDR1 LNHDA and CDR2 SQIVND (reference sequence). The DNA of the CDR3 is TGTGCCAGCCGGACTAGCGGGGGAGATACGCAGTATTTT. Amino acids: CASRTSGGDTQYF.

This clonotype has more than one count but fewer than ten. This rearrangement joins TRBV6-2 or TRBV6-3 to TRBJ2-5; D may correspond to TRBD1 or TRBD2 (7 bases each). The CDR3 totals 16 residues. V dropped 1 base and J dropped 6 bases, with 18 bases sitting between them. CDR1 MNHEY and CDR2 SVGEGT come from the germline V gene. CDR3 sequence reads: CASSYLREGASKTQYF. The DNA of the CDR3 is TGTGCCAGCAGTTACTTGAGGGAGGGGGCATCGAAGACCCAGTACTTC.

This sequence joins TRBV6-2 or TRBV6-3 and TRBJ2-7, with 7 positions matching TRBD2. Losses at the gene ends were 5 bases for V and 4 bases for J; bases not matched to a gene: 2. The germline CDR1 and CDR2 sequences are MNHEY and SVGEGT. The CDR3 loop spans 12 amino acids. The CDR3 region has the DNA TGTGCCAGCAGTCGTAGCGGGTACGAGCAGTACGTC. Translation: CASSRSGYEQYV.

The rearrangement joins TRBV7-9 to TRBJ1-4; D is unresolved. Looked up from germline, CDR1 is SEHNR and CDR2 is FQNEAQ (reference sequence). The CDR3 is 12 residues long. V lost 7 bases, J lost 7 bases, and 10 bases lay in between. Written as DNA, the CDR3 is TGTGCCAGCACCAAGGCGGGTGAAAAACTGTTTTTT. Amino acid sequence: CASTKAGEKLFF.

In its sample, this clonotype was seen a few times. This chain joins TRBV20-1 and TRBJ1-5; possibly TRBD1 for D (5 bases). The germline CDR1 and CDR2 sequences are DFQATT and SNEGSKA (reference sequence). With 3 bases removed from V and 3 bases from J, the gap between germline ends came to 9 bases. There are 13 residues in the CDR3. The CDR3: CSASPGLNQPQHF. The CDR3 DNA follows: TGCAGTGCTAGCCCGGGGCTCAATCAGCCCCAGCATTTT.

This chain uses TRBV4-3 with TRBJ1-5, with a possible D match to TRBD1 (5 bases). Germline V gene sequence: CDR1 LGHNA, CDR2 YSLEER. The V gene lost 0 bases and the J gene lost 7 bases, with 13 bases spanning the gap. The CDR3 has 15 residues. DNA of the CDR3: TGCGCCAGCAGCCAAGATAGCCATGAGGGGCAGCCCCAGCATTTT. This codes for CASSQDSHEGQPQHF.

The genes are TRBV5-4 and TRBJ1-6; D remains unclear. This CDR3 is built from 13 residues. The germline V gene encodes CDR1 SGHNT and CDR2 YYREEE (reference sequence). Trimming pared 0 bases from V and 8 bases from J, leaving 6 bases between. CDR3 nucleotide sequence: TGTGCCAGCAGCTTGGCTTGGGATTCACCCCTCCACTTT. Translating gives CASSLAWDSPLHF.

This clonotype came up a few times. V gene TRBV5-1 combines with J gene TRBJ2-5; either TRBD1 or TRBD2 may fit D (5 bases each). CDR1 SGHRS and CDR2 YFSETQ come from the germline V gene. V lost 4 bases, J lost 5 bases, and 12 bases lay in between. This CDR3 has 13 amino acids. The CDR3 DNA sequence: TGCGCCAGCAGCCCTTGGGACGGGGAGACCCAGTACTTC. As protein: CASSPWDGETQYF.

This rearrangement joins TRBV5-1 to TRBJ1-6, with D perhaps matching TRBD1 (5 bases). Trimming removed 3 bases from V and 13 bases from J, with 20 bases in between. The CDR3 sequence is 15 residues long. CDR1 is SGHRS and CDR2 is YFSETQ in the germline V gene. CDR3 amino acids: CASSYGTHGSEPLHF. The CDR3 DNA reads TGCGCCAGCAGCTACGGGACCCACGGCTCGGAGCCCCTCCACTTT.

This clonotype has more than one count but fewer than ten. The J gene is TRBJ2-6, the V gene TRBV9; D not resolved. The germline V gene encodes CDR1 SGDLS and CDR2 YYNGEE. Trimming took off 4 bases at V and 0 bases at J, with 8 bases between the two ends. This CDR3 region has 15 residues. In nucleotides, the CDR3 is TGTGCCAGCAGCCCGAGAGACTCTGGGGCCAACGTCCTGACTTTC. It encodes CASSPRDSGANVLTF.

This chain joins TRBV5-5 and TRBJ2-3, with D possibly matching TRBD2 (5 bases). V lost 5 bases and J 6 bases, leaving 13 bases between the germline ends. This CDR3 contains 13 residues. Looked up from germline, CDR1 is SGHKS and CDR2 is YYEKEE (reference sequence). As DNA, the CDR3 is TGTGCCAGCAGTATCCTCGGGATCGATACGCAGTATTTT. Its protein is CASSILGIDTQYF.

This clonotype was observed many times. The gene calls are TRBV6-6 and TRBJ1-4, with D perhaps matching TRBD1 (6 bases). V gave up 4 bases and J gave up 7 bases, with 10 bases separating them. Per germline, CDR1 MNHNY and CDR2 SVGAGI (reference sequence). CDR3 length equals 13 residues. CDR3 bases: TGTGCCAGCAGTTCACAGGGTGGTGAAAAACTGTTTTTT. This sequence encodes CASSSQGGEKLFF.

This clonotype was seen a few times. V is TRBV5-1 and J is TRBJ2-7, with D hard to call. The germline gives CDR1 SGHRS, CDR2 YFSETQ. With 2 bases removed from V and 2 bases from J, the gap between germline ends came to 14 bases. The CDR3 totals 15 residues. The CDR3 sequence: CASSFGYPEAYEQYF. The CDR3 nucleotides read TGCGCCAGCAGCTTTGGGTATCCTGAAGCCTACGAGCAGTACTTC. Based on the CDR3 plus reference TRBV5-1 and TRBJ2-7, the full variable domain is KAGVTQTPRYLIKTRGQQVTLSCSPISGHRSVSWYQQTPGQGLQFLFEYFSETQRNKGNFPGRFSGRQFSNSRSEMNVSTLELGDSALYLCASSFGYPEAYEQYFGPGTRLTVT.

V and J are TRBV14 and TRBJ2-6; 8 nucleotides line up with TRBD1. V lost 6 bases to trimming and J lost 4 bases; unmatched junction nucleotides: 5. The CDR3 has 15 amino acids. CDR1 is SGHDN, CDR2 FVKESK, per germline. The CDR3 DNA sequence: TGTGCCAGCAGGCGGACAGGGACCGGGGCCAACGTCCTGACTTTC. It is translated as CASRRTGTGANVLTF.

This clonotype was picked up one time. The V and J genes are TRBV2 and TRBJ1-6; TRBD1 might be the D (5 bases). The CDR3 length is 15 residues. Germline CDR1 SNHLY, CDR2 FYNNEI. V lost 5 bases to trimming and J lost 8 bases, with 16 bases between them. Written as DNA, the CDR3 is TGTGCCAGCAGTCGCCGAGGAGGGGCCGATTCACCCCTCCACTTT. It specifies CASSRRGGADSPLHF.